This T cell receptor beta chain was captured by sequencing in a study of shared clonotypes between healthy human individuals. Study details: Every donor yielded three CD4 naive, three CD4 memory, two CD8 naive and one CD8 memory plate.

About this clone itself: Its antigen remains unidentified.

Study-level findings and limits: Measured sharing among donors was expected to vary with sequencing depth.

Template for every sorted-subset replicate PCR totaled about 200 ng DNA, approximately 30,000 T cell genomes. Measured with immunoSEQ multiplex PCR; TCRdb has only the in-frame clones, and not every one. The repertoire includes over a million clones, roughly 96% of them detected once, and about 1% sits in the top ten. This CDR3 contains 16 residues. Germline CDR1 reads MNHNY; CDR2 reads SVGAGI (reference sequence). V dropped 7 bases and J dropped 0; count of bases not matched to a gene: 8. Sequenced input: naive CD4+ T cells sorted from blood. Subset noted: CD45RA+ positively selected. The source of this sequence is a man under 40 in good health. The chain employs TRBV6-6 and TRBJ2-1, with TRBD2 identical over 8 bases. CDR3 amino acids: CASTIAGTSSYNEQFF. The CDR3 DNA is TGTGCCAGCACCATAGCGGGGACAAGCTCCTACAATGAGCAGTTCTTC.